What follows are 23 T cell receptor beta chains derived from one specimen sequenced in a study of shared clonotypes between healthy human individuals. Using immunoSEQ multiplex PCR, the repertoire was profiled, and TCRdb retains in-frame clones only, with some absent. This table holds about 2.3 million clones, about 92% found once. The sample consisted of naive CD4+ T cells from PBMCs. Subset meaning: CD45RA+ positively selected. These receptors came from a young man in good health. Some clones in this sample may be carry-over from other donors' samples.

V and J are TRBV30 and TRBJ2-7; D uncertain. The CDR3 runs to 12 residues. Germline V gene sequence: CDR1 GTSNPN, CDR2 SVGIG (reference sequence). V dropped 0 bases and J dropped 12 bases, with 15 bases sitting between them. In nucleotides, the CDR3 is TGTGCCTGGAGTGTGAATCGCCCAGGCCGGTACTTC. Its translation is CAWSVNRPGRYF.

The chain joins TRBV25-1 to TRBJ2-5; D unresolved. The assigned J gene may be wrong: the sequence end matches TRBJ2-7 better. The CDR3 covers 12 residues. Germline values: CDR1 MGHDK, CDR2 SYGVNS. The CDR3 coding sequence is TGTGCCAGCAGTCCCAGGTTGGGCGAGCAGTACTTC. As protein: CASSPRLGEQYF.

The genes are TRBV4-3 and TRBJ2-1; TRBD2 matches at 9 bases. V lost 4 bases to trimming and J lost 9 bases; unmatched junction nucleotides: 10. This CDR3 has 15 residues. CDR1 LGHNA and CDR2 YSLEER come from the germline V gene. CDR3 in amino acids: CASSRMPGLAVEQFF. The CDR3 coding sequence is TGCGCCAGCAGCCGCATGCCGGGACTAGCAGTTGAGCAGTTCTTC.

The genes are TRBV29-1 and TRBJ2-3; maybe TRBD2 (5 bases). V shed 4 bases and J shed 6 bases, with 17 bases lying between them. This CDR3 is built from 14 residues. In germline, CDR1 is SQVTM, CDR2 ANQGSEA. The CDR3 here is CSVVRGITGDTQYF. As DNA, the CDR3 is TGCAGCGTTGTCCGAGGGATCACTGGGGATACGCAGTATTTT.

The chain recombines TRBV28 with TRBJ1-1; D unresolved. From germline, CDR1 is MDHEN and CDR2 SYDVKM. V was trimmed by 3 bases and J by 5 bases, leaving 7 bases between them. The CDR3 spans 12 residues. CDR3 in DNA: TGTGCCAGCAGTTTGGAGGAAACTGAAGCTTTCTTT. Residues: CASSLEETEAFF.

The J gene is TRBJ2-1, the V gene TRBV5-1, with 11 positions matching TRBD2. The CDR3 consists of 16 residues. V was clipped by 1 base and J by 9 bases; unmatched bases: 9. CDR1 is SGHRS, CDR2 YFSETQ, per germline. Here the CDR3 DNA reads TGCGCCAGCAGCTTGTCCGGAGCTAGCGGGAGGTCTGAGCAGTTCTTC. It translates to CASSLSGASGRSEQFF.

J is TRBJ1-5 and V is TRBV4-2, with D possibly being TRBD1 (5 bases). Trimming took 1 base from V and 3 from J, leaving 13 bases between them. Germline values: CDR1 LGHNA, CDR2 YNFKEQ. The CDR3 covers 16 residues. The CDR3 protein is CASSQVQGGVNQPQHF. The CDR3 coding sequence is TGTGCCAGCAGCCAAGTTCAGGGAGGGGTCAATCAGCCCCAGCATTTT.

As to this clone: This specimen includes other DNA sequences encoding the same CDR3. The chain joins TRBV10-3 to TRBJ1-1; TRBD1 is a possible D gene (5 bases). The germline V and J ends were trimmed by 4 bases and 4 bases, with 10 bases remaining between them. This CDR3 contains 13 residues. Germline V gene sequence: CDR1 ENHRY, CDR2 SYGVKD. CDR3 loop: CAISGQGGTEAFF. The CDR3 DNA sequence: TGTGCCATCAGTGGCCAGGGAGGCACTGAAGCTTTCTTT.

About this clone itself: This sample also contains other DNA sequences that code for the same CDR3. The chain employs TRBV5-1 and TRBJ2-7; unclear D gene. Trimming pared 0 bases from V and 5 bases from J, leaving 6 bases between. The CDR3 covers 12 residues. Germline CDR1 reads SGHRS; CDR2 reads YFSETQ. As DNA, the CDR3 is TGCGCCAGCAGCTTGGCGGGCAACGAGCAGTACTTC. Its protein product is CASSLAGNEQYF.

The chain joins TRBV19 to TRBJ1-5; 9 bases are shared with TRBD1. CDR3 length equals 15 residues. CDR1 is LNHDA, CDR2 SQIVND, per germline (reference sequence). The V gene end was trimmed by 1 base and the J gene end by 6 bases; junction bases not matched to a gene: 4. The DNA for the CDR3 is TGTGCCAGTAGTATAGGCGGGACAGGGACTCAGCCCCAGCATTTT. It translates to CASSIGGTGTQPQHF.

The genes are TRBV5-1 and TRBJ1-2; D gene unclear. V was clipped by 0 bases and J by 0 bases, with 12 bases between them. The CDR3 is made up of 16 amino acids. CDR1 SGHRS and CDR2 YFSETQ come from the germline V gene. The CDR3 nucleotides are TGCGCCAGCAGCTTGGGCACGGCAGGAGCTAACTATGGCTACACCTTC. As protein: CASSLGTAGANYGYTF.

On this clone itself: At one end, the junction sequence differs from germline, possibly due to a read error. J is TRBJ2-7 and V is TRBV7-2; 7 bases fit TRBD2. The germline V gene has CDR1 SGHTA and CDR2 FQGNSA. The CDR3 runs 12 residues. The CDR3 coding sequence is TGTGCCAGCAGCGACCGACTAGCCGGCTTTTCCTTC. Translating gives CASSDRLAGFSF.

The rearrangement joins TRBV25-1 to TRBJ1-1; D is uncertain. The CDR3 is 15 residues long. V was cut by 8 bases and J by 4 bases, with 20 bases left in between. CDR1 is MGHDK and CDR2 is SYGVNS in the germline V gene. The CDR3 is CASVHSLLTGTEAFF. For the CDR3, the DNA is TGTGCCAGCGTCCACAGCTTACTGACGGGCACTGAAGCTTTCTTT.

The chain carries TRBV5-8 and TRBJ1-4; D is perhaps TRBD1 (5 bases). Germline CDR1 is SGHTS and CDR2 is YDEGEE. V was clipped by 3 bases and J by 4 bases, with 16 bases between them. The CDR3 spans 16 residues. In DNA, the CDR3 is TGTGCCAGCAGCTCGCAAATTGGGGCCCTTAATGAAAAACTGTTTTTT. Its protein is CASSSQIGALNEKLFF.

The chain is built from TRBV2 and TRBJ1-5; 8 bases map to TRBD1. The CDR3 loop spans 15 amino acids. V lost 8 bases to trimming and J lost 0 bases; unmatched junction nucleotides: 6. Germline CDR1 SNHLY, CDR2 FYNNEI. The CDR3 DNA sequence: TGTGCCAGCGCCGACAGGGGCAATAGCAATCAGCCCCAGCATTTT. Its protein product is CASADRGNSNQPQHF.

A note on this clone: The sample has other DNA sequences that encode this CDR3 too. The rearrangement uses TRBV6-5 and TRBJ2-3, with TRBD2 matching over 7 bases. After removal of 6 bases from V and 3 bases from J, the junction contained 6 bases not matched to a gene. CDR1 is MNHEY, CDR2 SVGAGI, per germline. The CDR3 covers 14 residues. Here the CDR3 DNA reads TGTGCCAGCAGACCCTCGGGGGGTACAGATACGCAGTATTTT. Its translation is CASRPSGGTDTQYF.

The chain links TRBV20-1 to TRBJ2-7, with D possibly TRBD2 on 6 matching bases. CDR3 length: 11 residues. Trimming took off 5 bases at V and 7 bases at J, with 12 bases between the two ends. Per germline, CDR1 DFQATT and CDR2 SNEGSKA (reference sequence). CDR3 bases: TGCAGTGCTCTATACGGAGGGGAGCAGTACTTC. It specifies CSALYGGEQYF.

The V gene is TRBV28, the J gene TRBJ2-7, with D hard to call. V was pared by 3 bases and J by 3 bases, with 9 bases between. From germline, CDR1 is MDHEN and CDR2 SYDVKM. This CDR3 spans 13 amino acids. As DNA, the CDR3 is TGTGCCAGCAGTTTTAGGCTGTACTACGAGCAGTACTTC. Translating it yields CASSFRLYYEQYF.

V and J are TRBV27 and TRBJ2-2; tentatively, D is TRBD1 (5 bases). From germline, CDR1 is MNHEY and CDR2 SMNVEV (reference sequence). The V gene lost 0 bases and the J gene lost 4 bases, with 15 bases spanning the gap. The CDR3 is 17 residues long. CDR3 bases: TGTGCCAGCAGTTTATCGATTCCTTCCAGGGTCACCGGGGAGCTGTTTTTT. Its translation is CASSLSIPSRVTGELFF.

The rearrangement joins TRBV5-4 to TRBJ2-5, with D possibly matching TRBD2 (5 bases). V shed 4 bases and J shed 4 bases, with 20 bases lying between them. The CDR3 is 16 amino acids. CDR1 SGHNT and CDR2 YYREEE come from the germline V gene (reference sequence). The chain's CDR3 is CASSVEGSGWGETQYF. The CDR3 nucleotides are TGTGCCAGCAGCGTGGAAGGTTCGGGATGGGGAGAGACCCAGTACTTC.

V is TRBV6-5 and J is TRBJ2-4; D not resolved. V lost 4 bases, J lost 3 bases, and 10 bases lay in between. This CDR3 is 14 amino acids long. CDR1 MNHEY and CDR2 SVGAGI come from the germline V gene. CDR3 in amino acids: CASSSRDGKNIQYF. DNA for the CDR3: TGTGCCAGCAGTTCACGCGATGGCAAAAACATTCAGTACTTC.

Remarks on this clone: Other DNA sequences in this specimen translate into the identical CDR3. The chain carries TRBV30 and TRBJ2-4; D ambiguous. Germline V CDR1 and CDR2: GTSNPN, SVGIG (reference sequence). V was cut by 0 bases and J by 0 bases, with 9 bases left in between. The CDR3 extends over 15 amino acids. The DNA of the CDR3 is TGTGCCTGGAGTGTTGGCAGCCTAGCCAAAAACATTCAGTACTTC. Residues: CAWSVGSLAKNIQYF.

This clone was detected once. CDR3 residues: CASIQRVTVNYGYTF. For the CDR3, the DNA is TGTGCCAGCATCCAAAGGGTGACAGTAAACTATGGCTACACCTTC. This chain connects TRBV6-1 to TRBJ1-2; maybe TRBD1 (5 bases). The CDR3 length is 15 residues. V lost 7 bases and J lost 2, with 17 bases in between. Per the germline V gene, CDR1 is MNHNS and CDR2 is SASEGT.